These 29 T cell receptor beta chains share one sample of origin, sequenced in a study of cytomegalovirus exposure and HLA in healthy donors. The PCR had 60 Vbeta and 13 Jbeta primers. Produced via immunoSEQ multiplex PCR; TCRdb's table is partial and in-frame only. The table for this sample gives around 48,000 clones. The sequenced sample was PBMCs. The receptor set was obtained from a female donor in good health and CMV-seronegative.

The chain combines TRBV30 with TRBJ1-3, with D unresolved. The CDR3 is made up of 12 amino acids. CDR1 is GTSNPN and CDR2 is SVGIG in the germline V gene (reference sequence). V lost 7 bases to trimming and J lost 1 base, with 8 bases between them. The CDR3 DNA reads TGTGCCTACGGGGTGTCTGGAAACACCATATATTTT. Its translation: CAYGVSGNTIYF. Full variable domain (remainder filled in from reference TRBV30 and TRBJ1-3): SQTIHQWPATLVQPVGSPLSLECTVEGTSNPNLYWYRQAAGRGLQLLFYSVGIGQISSEVPQNLSASRPQDRQFILSSKKLLLSDSGFYLCAYGVSGNTIYFGEGSWLTVV.

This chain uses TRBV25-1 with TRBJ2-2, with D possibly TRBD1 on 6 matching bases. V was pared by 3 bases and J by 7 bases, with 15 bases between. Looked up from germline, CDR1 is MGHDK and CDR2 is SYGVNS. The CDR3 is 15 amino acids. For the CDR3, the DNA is TGTGCCAGCAGTGATATAGACAGGACTGGCGGGGAGCTGTTTTTT. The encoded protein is CASSDIDRTGGELFF.

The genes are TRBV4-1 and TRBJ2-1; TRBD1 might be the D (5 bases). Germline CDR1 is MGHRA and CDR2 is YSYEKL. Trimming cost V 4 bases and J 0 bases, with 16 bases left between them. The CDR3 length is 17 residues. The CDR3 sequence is CASSLIYQGSSYNEQFF. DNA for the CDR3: TGCGCCAGCAGCCTCATTTATCAGGGTAGCTCCTACAATGAGCAGTTCTTC.

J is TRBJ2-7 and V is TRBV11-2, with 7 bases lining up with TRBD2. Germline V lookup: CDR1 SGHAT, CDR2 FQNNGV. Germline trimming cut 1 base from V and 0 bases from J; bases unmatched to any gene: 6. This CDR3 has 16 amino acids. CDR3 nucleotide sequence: TGTGCCAGCAGCTTAGTGCCAGCGGGAAGCTCCTACGAGCAGTACTTC. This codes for CASSLVPAGSSYEQYF.

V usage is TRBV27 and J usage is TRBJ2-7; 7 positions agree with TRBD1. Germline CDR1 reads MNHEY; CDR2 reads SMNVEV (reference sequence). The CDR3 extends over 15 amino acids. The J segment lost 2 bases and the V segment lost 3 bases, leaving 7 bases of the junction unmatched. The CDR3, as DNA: TGTGCCAGCAGTTTGACCGGGACAGCCCCCTACGAGCAGTACTTC. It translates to CASSLTGTAPYEQYF.

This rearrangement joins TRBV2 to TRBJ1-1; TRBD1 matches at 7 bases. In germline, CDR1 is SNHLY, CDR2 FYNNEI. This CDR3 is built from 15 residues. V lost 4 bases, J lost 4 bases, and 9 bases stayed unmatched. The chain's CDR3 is CASSADYRGGTEAFF. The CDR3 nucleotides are TGTGCCAGCAGTGCCGACTACAGGGGCGGCACTGAAGCTTTCTTT.

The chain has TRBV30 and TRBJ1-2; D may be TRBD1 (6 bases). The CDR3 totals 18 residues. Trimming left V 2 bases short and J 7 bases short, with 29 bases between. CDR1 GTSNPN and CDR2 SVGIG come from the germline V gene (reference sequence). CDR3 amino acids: CAWSSRTEALPQRGGYTF. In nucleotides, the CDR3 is TGTGCCTGGAGTTCCCGGACAGAGGCGTTACCTCAACGTGGTGGCTACACCTTC.

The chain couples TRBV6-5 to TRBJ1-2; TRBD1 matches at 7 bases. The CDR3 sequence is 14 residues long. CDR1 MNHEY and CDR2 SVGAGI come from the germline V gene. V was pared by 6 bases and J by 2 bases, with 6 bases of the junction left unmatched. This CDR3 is CASRLQGPNYGYTF. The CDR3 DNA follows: TGTGCCAGCAGGTTACAGGGGCCGAACTATGGCTACACCTTC.

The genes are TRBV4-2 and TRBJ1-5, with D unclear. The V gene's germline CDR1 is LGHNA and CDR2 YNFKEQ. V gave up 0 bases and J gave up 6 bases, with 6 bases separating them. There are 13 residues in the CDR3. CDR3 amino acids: CASSQDGGQPQHF. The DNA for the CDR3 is TGTGCCAGCAGCCAAGACGGAGGTCAGCCCCAGCATTTT.

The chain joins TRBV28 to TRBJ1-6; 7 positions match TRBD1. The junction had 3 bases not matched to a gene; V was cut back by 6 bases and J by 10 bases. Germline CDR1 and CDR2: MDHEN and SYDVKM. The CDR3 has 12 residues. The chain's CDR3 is CASRLQGSPLHF. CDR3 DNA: TGTGCCAGCAGACTACAGGGGTCACCCCTCCACTTT.

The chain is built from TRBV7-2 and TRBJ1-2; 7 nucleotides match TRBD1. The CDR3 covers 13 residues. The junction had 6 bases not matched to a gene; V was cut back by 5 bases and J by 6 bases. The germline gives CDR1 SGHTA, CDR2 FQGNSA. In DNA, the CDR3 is TGTGCCAGCAGCCCTACAGGGGTCCATGGCTACACCTTC. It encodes CASSPTGVHGYTF.

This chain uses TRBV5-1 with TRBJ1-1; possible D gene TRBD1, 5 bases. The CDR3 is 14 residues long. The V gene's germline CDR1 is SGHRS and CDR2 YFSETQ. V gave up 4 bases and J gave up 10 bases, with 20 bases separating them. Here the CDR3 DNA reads TGCGCCAGCAGCCCGAATAGTAGCCCTCAGGGAGCTTTCTTT. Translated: CASSPNSSPQGAFF.

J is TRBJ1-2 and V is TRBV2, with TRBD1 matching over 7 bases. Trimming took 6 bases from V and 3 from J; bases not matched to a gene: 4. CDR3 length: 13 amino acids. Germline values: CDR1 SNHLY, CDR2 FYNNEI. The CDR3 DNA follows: TGTGCCAGCAGAACAGGGACAGACTATGGCTACACCTTC. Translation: CASRTGTDYGYTF.

CDR3 residues: CASSEARDRTQHF. CDR3 bases: TGTGCCAGCAGTGAAGCCCGGGACAGGACCCAGCATTTT. This chain joins TRBV6-1 and TRBJ1-5, with 8 bases lining up with TRBD1. V shed 0 bases, J shed 11 bases, and the junction held 3 bases outside the gene matches. Germline V lookup: CDR1 MNHNS, CDR2 SASEGT. This CDR3 contains 13 residues.

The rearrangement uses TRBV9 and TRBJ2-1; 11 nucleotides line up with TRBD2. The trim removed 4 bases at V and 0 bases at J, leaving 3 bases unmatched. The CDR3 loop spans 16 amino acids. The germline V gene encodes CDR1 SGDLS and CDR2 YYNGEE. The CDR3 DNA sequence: TGTGCCAGCAGCCAAACTAGCGGGAGCTCCTACAATGAGCAGTTCTTC. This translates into CASSQTSGSSYNEQFF. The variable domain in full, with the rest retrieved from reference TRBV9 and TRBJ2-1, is DSGVTQTPKHLITATGQRVTLRCSPRSGDLSVYWYQQSLDQGLQFLIQYYNGEERAKGNILERFSAQQFPDLHSELNLSSLELGDSALYFCASSQTSGSSYNEQFFGPGTRLTVL.

The CDR3: CAWTQGDTQYF. Here the CDR3 DNA reads TGTGCCTGGACTCAGGGAGATACGCAGTATTTT. This chain connects TRBV30 to TRBJ2-3; perhaps TRBD1 as D (5 bases). The CDR3 loop spans 11 amino acids. Between the trimmed V and J ends, which lost 4 bases and 5 bases, there was a span of 7 bases. The V gene's germline CDR1 is GTSNPN and CDR2 SVGIG (reference sequence).

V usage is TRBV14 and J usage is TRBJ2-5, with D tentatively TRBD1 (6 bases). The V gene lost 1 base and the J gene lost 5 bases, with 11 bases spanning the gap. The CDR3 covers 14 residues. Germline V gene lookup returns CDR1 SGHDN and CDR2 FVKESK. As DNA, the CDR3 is TGTGCCAGCAGCCAAGGGGCCAGGGGCGAGACCCAGTACTTC. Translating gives CASSQGARGETQYF.

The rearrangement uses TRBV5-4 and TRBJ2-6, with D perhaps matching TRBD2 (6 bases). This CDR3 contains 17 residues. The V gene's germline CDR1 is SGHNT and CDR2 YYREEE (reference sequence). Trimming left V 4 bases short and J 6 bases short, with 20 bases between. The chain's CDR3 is CASSPRGRTLSANVLTF. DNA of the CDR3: TGTGCCAGCAGCCCCCGGGGGAGGACCCTCTCGGCCAACGTCCTGACTTTC.

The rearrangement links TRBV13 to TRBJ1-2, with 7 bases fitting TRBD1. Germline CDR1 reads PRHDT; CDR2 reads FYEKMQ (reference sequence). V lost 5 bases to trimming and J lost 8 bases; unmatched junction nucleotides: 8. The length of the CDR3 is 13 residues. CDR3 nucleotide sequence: TGTGCCAGCAGCGGACAGGCCTGGGGCGGCTACACCTTC. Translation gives CASSGQAWGGYTF.

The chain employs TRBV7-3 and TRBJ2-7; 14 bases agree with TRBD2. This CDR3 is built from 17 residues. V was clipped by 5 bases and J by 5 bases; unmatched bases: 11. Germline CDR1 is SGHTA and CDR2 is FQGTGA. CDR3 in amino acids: CASSRRKTSGGVDEQYF. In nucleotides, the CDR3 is TGTGCCAGCAGCCGGCGAAAGACTAGCGGGGGGGTGGACGAGCAGTACTTC.

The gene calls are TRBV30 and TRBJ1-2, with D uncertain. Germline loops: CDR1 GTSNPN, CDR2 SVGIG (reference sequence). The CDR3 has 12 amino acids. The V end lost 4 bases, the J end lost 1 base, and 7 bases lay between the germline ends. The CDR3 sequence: CAWNSLNYGYTF. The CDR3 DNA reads TGTGCCTGGAACAGTCTTAACTATGGCTACACCTTC.

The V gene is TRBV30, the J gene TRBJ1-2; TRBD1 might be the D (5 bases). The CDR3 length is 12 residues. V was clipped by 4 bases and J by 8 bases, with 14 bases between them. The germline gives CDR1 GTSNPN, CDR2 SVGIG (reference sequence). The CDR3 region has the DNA TGTGCCTGGACGTGGGGGGAGGAGGGCTACACCTTC. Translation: CAWTWGEEGYTF.

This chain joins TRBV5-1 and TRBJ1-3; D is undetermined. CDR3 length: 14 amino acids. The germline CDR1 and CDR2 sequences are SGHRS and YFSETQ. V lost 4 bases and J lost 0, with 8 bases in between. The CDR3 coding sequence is TGCGCCAGCAGCCTCGCTAGCTCTGGAAACACCATATATTTT. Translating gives CASSLASSGNTIYF.

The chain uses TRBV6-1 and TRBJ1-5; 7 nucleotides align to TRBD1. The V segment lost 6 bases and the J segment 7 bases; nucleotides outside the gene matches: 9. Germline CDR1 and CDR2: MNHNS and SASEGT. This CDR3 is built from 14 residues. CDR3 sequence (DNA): TGTGCCAGCAGATTTGGGGGACAGAACCAGCCCCAGCATTTT. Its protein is CASRFGGQNQPQHF.

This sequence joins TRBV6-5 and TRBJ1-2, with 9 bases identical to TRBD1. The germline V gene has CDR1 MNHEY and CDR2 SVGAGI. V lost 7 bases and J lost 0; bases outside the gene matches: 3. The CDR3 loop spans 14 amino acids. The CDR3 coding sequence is TGTGCCAGCAAAAGACAGGGGGCTAACTATGGCTACACCTTC. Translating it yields CASKRQGANYGYTF.

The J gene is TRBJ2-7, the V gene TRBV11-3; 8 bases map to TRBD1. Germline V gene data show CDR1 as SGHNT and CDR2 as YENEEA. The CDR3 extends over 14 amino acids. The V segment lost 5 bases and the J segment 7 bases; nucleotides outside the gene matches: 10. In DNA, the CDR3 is TGTGCCAGCAGCGCCCGTGTGGGGACAGGTGAGCAGTACTTC. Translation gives CASSARVGTGEQYF.

The CDR3 nucleotides read TGTGCCAGCAGGGCGGCCGGGGAGGGAGAGACCCAGTACTTC. Amino acid sequence: CASRAAGEGETQYF. The rearrangement joins TRBV5-4 to TRBJ2-5, with 7 bases fitting TRBD2. The CDR3 totals 14 residues. After removal of 5 bases from V and 4 bases from J, the junction contained 8 bases not matched to a gene. The germline V gene encodes CDR1 SGHNT and CDR2 YYREEE (reference sequence).

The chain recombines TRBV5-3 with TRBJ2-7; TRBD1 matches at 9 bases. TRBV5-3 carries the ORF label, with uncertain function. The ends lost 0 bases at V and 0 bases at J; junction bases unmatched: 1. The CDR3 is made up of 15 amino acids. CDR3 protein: CARSLGQGVSYEQYF. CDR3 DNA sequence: TGTGCCAGAAGCTTGGGACAGGGGGTCTCCTACGAGCAGTACTTC.

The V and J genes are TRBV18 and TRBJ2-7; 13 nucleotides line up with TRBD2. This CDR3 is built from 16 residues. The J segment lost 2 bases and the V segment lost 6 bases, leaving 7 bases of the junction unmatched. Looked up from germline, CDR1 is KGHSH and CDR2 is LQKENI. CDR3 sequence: CASSPGTSGAPYEQYF. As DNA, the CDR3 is TGTGCCAGCTCTCCCGGGACTAGCGGGGCGCCCTACGAGCAGTACTTC.